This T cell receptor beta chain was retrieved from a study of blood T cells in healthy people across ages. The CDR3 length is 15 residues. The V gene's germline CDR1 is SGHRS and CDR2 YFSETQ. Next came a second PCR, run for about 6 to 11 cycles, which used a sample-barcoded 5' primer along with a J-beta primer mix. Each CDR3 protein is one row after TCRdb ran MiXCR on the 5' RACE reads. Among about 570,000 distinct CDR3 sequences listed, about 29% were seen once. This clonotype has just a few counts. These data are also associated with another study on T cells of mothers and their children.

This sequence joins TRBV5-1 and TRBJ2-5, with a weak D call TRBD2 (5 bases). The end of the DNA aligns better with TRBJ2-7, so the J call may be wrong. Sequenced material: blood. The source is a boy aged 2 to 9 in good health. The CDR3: CASSFAEVRAYEQYF. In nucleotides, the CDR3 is TGCGCCAGCAGCTTCGCTGAGGTGAGGGCGTACGAGCAGTACTTC.